Listed here are 28 T cell receptor beta chains from one sample, sequenced in a study of T-cell reconstitution after alpha-beta-depleted transplantation in children. It was with unique molecular identifiers that the TCRbeta library was prepared. MiXCR was run by TCRdb on the PCR reads, yielding one entry per CDR3 protein. The sample gives hundreds of thousands of distinct CDR3 sequences, under 15% of which show up once; about 0.77% is in the top ten. The material sequenced was PBMCs, taken before TCRalphabeta/CD19-depleted stem cell transplant. The receptor set was obtained from a girl aged 2 to 10 with congenital amegakaryocytic thrombocytopenia, due to receive a stem cell transplant.

DNA for the CDR3: TGTGCCACCAGCAAAGGCGGCTCCTACGAGCAGTACTTC. Translating gives CATSKGGSYEQYF. The genes are TRBV15 and TRBJ2-7; unclear D gene. The germline V and J ends were trimmed by 4 bases and 0 bases, with 7 bases remaining between them. The CDR3 is made up of 13 amino acids. Germline assignment: CDR1 LNHNV and CDR2 YYDKDF (reference sequence).

This clonotype was counted ten times or more. The chain combines TRBV29-1 with TRBJ2-5, with D unclear. Germline lookup yields CDR1 SQVTM and CDR2 ANQGSEA. Trimming removed 3 bases from V and 3 bases from J, with 11 bases in between. This CDR3 has 13 amino acids. As DNA, the CDR3 is TGCAGCGTTGATGGTGGTGTGGAAGAGACCCAGTACTTC. Encoded protein: CSVDGGVEETQYF.

This clonotype was seen many times. The chain carries TRBV3-1 and TRBJ2-1; no firm D call. Trimming cost V 2 bases and J 10 bases, with 15 bases left between them. Germline-derived CDR1 and CDR2 are LGHDT and YNNKEL (reference sequence). This CDR3 is built from 14 residues. The CDR3, as DNA: TGTGCCAGCAGCCAATCCCCGTTAGGAAACGAGCAGTTCTTC. The encoded protein is CASSQSPLGNEQFF.

The chain recombines TRBV7-6 with TRBJ2-2; D uncertain. Germline V CDR1 and CDR2: SGHVS, FNYEAQ. The length of the CDR3 is 16 residues. V lost 4 bases to trimming and J lost 6 bases, with 18 bases between them. CDR3 sequence: CASSSLPALAAGELFF. In nucleotides, the CDR3 is TGTGCCAGCAGCTCTCTACCCGCACTGGCTGCCGGGGAGCTGTTTTTT.

This clonotype showed up many times. The chain links TRBV28 to TRBJ2-7; 10 bases agree with TRBD2. Germline V gene data show CDR1 as MDHEN and CDR2 as SYDVKM. The CDR3 consists of 15 residues. The J segment lost 1 base and the V segment lost 6 bases, leaving 6 bases of the junction unmatched. DNA of the CDR3: TGTGCCAGCAGCCAGACTAGCGGGTTATCCTACGAGCAGTACTTC. This gives the protein CASSQTSGLSYEQYF.

This clonotype was counted many times. The gene calls are TRBV11-2 and TRBJ2-2; D not certain. Germline CDR1 SGHAT, CDR2 FQNNGV. Trimming removed 8 bases at V and 6 bases at J, with 10 bases between. The CDR3 loop spans 12 amino acids. CDR3 sequence reads: CASEYLAGELFF. The CDR3 DNA reads TGTGCCAGCGAATACTTAGCCGGGGAGCTGTTTTTT.

The CDR3 loop is CAWSVRRSGQPQHF. The CDR3 bases are TGTGCCTGGAGTGTTCGCAGGTCAGGTCAGCCCCAGCATTTT. The rearrangement joins TRBV30 to TRBJ1-5; D is unclear. V lost 0 bases and J lost 6, with 12 bases in between. The CDR3 runs 14 residues. The germline V gene has CDR1 GTSNPN and CDR2 SVGIG (reference sequence).

Notes on this clonotype: This may come from a read error, since a much larger clone is one base off. V and J are TRBV5-1 and TRBJ1-3, with D hard to call. The CDR3 length is 14 residues. The germline gives CDR1 SGHRS, CDR2 YFSETQ. Trimming removed 0 bases from V and 0 bases from J, with 4 bases in between. CDR3 loop: CASSLESSGNTIYF. The CDR3 DNA reads TGCGCCAGCAGCTTGGAGTCCTCTGGAAACACCATATATTTT.

At least ten counts were recorded for this clonotype. The rearrangement joins TRBV6-2 or TRBV6-3 to TRBJ2-2; no reliable D call. The CDR3 spans 14 residues. The V gene lost 7 bases and the J gene lost 0 bases, with 9 bases spanning the gap. Germline CDR1 and CDR2: MNHEY and SVGEGT. Here the CDR3 reads CASMGLPNTGELFF. The CDR3 region has the DNA TGTGCCAGCATGGGCCTCCCGAACACCGGGGAGCTGTTTTTT.

Written as DNA, the CDR3 is TGCGCCAGCAGCTCGGACGGGGAGCAGTTCTTC. Its protein is CASSSDGEQFF. The chain uses TRBV5-1 and TRBJ2-1; D not resolved. Germline V lookup: CDR1 SGHRS, CDR2 YFSETQ. V shed 3 bases and J shed 10 bases, with 8 bases lying between them. The CDR3 has 11 amino acids.

There are many counts of this clonotype. The chain couples TRBV5-1 to TRBJ2-3; D not resolved. Germline CDR1 is SGHRS and CDR2 is YFSETQ. Trimming left V 0 bases short and J 0 bases short, with 8 bases between. This CDR3 is 15 amino acids long. This CDR3 is CASSLGRISTDTQYF. The CDR3, as DNA: TGCGCCAGCAGCTTGGGCCGGATTAGCACAGATACGCAGTATTTT.

This clonotype was picked up many times. The J gene is TRBJ2-1, the V gene TRBV5-1, with 14 nucleotides matching TRBD2. The CDR3 runs to 16 residues. Germline V gene data show CDR1 as SGHRS and CDR2 as YFSETQ. Trimming cost V 3 bases and J 2 bases; bases outside gene matches: 1. This CDR3 reads CASSWGLAGAYNEQFF. DNA of the CDR3: TGCGCCAGCAGCTGGGGACTAGCGGGAGCCTACAATGAGCAGTTCTTC.

This clonotype showed up many times. V is TRBV20-1 and J is TRBJ2-3; D not certain. V was cut by 0 bases and J by 4 bases, with 11 bases left in between. The CDR3 contains 14 residues. Germline V gives CDR1 DFQATT, CDR2 SNEGSKA (reference sequence). CDR3 region: CSARERLVSDTQYF. As DNA, the CDR3 is TGCAGTGCTAGAGAGAGACTGGTATCAGATACGCAGTATTTT.

J is TRBJ1-1 and V is TRBV19; 7 nucleotides agree with TRBD1. The CDR3 is made up of 14 amino acids. The J segment lost 1 base and the V segment lost 7 bases, leaving 6 bases of the junction unmatched. Germline V lookup: CDR1 LNHDA, CDR2 SQIVND (reference sequence). This CDR3 reads CASTGQRQNTEAFF. CDR3 DNA sequence: TGTGCCAGTACGGGACAGCGACAGAACACTGAAGCTTTCTTT.

Only a few counts were recorded for this clonotype. The chain has TRBV7-6 and TRBJ2-1, with TRBD2 matching over 12 bases. The trim removed 2 bases at V and 7 bases at J, leaving 6 bases unmatched. The CDR3 has 16 amino acids. CDR1 SGHVS and CDR2 FNYEAQ come from the germline V gene. The CDR3 nucleotides are TGTGCCAGCAGCTTAATGACTAGCGGGAGTAGTAATGAGCAGTTCTTC. It codes for CASSLMTSGSSNEQFF.

The J gene is TRBJ1-2, the V gene TRBV25-1; D ambiguous. Trimming removed 2 bases from V and 4 bases from J, with 8 bases in between. The CDR3 loop spans 13 amino acids. From germline, CDR1 is MGHDK and CDR2 SYGVNS. The CDR3 DNA follows: TGTGCCAGCAGTGAAACGGTAGTCTATGGCTACACCTTC. Translation gives CASSETVVYGYTF.

This clonotype was seen only a few times. CDR3 residues: CSARGTDSPLHF. The CDR3 nucleotides are TGCAGTGCTAGAGGGACGGATTCACCCCTCCACTTT. This sequence joins TRBV20-1 and TRBJ1-6; D unresolved. V shed 1 base and J shed 8 bases, with 6 bases lying between them. This CDR3 is 12 amino acids long. Germline V CDR1 and CDR2: DFQATT, SNEGSKA (reference sequence).

This clonotype was seen only a few times. The chain has TRBV7-8 and TRBJ2-3, with 7 nucleotides matching TRBD2. This CDR3 spans 17 amino acids. V was clipped by 3 bases and J by 0 bases; unmatched bases: 9. Germline-derived CDR1 and CDR2 are SGHVS and FQNEAQ. In nucleotides, the CDR3 is TGTGCCAGCAGCTTTAGACGGTGGGGGGGGAGCACAGATACGCAGTATTTT. Translated, it gives CASSFRRWGGSTDTQYF. The whole variable domain, remainder taken from reference TRBV7-8 and TRBJ2-3, is GAGVSQSPRYKVAKRGQDVALRCDPISGHVSLFWYQQALGQGPEFLTYFQNEAQLDKSGLPSDRFFAERPEGSVSTLKIQRTQQEDSAVYLCASSFRRWGGSTDTQYFGPGTRLTVL.

This clonotype was counted many times. V gene TRBV19 combines with J gene TRBJ2-1; 7 bases fit TRBD2. The V segment lost 5 bases and the J segment 6 bases; nucleotides outside the gene matches: 1. The length of the CDR3 is 12 residues. The germline V gene has CDR1 LNHDA and CDR2 SQIVND (reference sequence). The CDR3 DNA sequence: TGTGCCAGTAGTCGGACTAGCAATGAGCAGTTCTTC. It codes for CASSRTSNEQFF. Drawing the rest from reference TRBV19 and TRBJ2-1, the complete variable domain is DGGITQSPKYLFRKEGQNVTLSCEQNLNHDAMYWYRQDPGQGLRLIYYSQIVNDFQKGDIAEGYSVSREKKESFPLTVTSAQKNPTAFYLCASSRTSNEQFFGPGTRLTVL.

This clonotype has a count of ten or more. The rearrangement links TRBV5-1 to TRBJ2-3; weak D call: TRBD1 (6 bases). With 6 bases removed from V and 0 bases from J, the gap between germline ends came to 14 bases. This CDR3 has 15 residues. The germline V gene encodes CDR1 SGHRS and CDR2 YFSETQ. In DNA form, the CDR3 reads TGCGCCAGCACCGACCAGGACAGAAGCACAGATACGCAGTATTTT. It specifies CASTDQDRSTDTQYF.

The rearrangement links TRBV20-1 to TRBJ2-1; 11 bases agree with TRBD1. This CDR3 comprises 15 residues. CDR1 and CDR2 from the germline V gene are DFQATT and SNEGSKA (reference sequence). The V gene end was trimmed by 3 bases and the J gene end by 8 bases; junction bases not matched to a gene: 9. CDR3 protein: CSASTGTGGIDEQFF. CDR3 bases: TGCAGTGCTAGTACCGGGACAGGGGGTATAGATGAGCAGTTCTTC.

This clonotype has ten or more counts. The chain has TRBV29-1 and TRBJ1-1; a weak D match, TRBD1 (5 bases). Trimming removed 7 bases at V and 8 bases at J, with 17 bases between. This CDR3 region has 12 residues. CDR1 is SQVTM and CDR2 is ANQGSEA in the germline V gene. The CDR3 sequence: CSASGSEIEAFF. The CDR3 DNA sequence: TGCAGCGCCTCAGGGAGCGAGATAGAAGCTTTCTTT.

This chain connects TRBV29-1 to TRBJ2-7; D is unresolved. With 6 bases removed from V and 4 bases from J, the gap between germline ends came to 22 bases. CDR3 length equals 15 residues. Per the germline V gene, CDR1 is SQVTM and CDR2 is ANQGSEA. CDR3 coding DNA: TGCAGCGTCGTCCCGGATCCCCTAAGTGTGTACGAGCAGTACTTC. Its translation: CSVVPDPLSVYEQYF.

The CDR3 is CARCFFFTGTVMANTGELFF. DNA for the CDR3: TGTGCCAGGTGCTTTTTTTTCACCGGGACAGTGATGGCGAACACCGGGGAGCTGTTTTTT. The rearrangement links TRBV5-3 to TRBJ2-2, with 7 positions matching TRBD1. TRBV5-3 is an open reading frame whose function is uncertain. Trimming took 8 bases from V and 0 from J; bases not matched to a gene: 22. The CDR3 loop spans 20 amino acids.

This clonotype was seen many times. This chain links TRBV12-3 or TRBV12-4 with TRBJ1-2; D is unresolved. V was trimmed by 1 base and J by 4 bases, leaving 16 bases between them. The CDR3 has 16 residues. CDR3 sequence (DNA): TGTGCCAGCAGTTTAGTTGGCGGACCCGGGCGCTATGGCTACACCTTC. It yields the protein CASSLVGGPGRYGYTF.

The V call is TRBV12-3 or TRBV12-4, the J call TRBJ2-1, with TRBD2 matching over 11 bases. J was trimmed by 7 bases and V by 2 bases; bases with no gene match: 4. The CDR3 has 15 residues. The CDR3 DNA is TGTGCCAGCAGTTTACCTAGCGGGAGGAATAATGAGCAGTTCTTC. Its protein is CASSLPSGRNNEQFF.

The chain links TRBV7-8 to TRBJ2-5; D perhaps matches TRBD2 (5 bases). This CDR3 comprises 16 residues. With 1 base removed from V and 5 bases from J, the gap between germline ends came to 17 bases. The germline V gene encodes CDR1 SGHVS and CDR2 FQNEAQ. The CDR3 DNA reads TGTGCCAGCAGCTTAGTCCTGGGAGCGGTTCGGGAGACCCAGTACTTC. Translating gives CASSLVLGAVRETQYF.

This clonotype was observed many times. This rearrangement joins TRBV20-1 to TRBJ2-2; D remains unclear. The CDR3 consists of 12 residues. With 3 bases removed from V and 6 bases from J, the gap between germline ends came to 8 bases. CDR1 and CDR2 from the germline V gene are DFQATT and SNEGSKA (reference sequence). The CDR3 spells CSASRGAGELFF. CDR3 sequence (DNA): TGCAGTGCTAGCCGTGGGGCCGGGGAGCTGTTTTTT.